This TCR beta chain was identified in a study of cytomegalovirus exposure and HLA in healthy donors. General study results and limits: In a later analysis, a missense DCLRE1C variant was linked to TCR beta V- and J-gene trimming.

V gave up 9 bases and J gave up 0 bases, with 8 bases separating them. The CDR3 is made up of 13 amino acids. In germline, CDR1 is MDHEN, CDR2 SYDVKM. A multiplex PCR was run with 60 Vbeta primers and 13 Jbeta primers. Authors' processing steps: Tens of millions of unique TCR beta chains, 10 million to 13 million of them shared, were counted by a later analysis. Repertoires were generated with immunoSEQ multiplex PCR, while TCRdb's copy carries only in-frame clones and drops some. V, J and clone size are taken as reported in that table, and D and trimming were inferred from the DNA itself. The sample has roughly 180,000 clones, under 85% seen once. Points on this clone: Its specificity is not known.

This chain connects TRBV28 to TRBJ2-2; a possible D gene is TRBD1 (6 bases). The source material was PBMCs. The sequence was collected from a male donor in good health and CMV-seronegative. CDR3 region: CASTGPNTGELFF. Here the CDR3 DNA reads TGTGCCAGTACAGGGCCGAACACCGGGGAGCTGTTTTTT.